This T cell receptor (beta chain) was captured in a study of fetal regulatory T cell absence and autoimmunity. This clone has only one observation. Its antigen is unidentified. Study-wide points: Compared with cord blood, pancreas showed oligoclonal TCR enrichment, some clones over 80-fold.

Germline CDR1 is MGHRA and CDR2 is YSYEKL. V was clipped by 2 bases and J by 1 base, with 12 bases between them. The CDR3 runs 16 residues. Produced via immunoSEQ multiplex PCR; TCRdb's table is partial and in-frame only. The sample lists more than 90,000 clones, approximately 75% occurring once. Material for sequencing was pancreas tissue. The rearrangement joins TRBV4-1 to TRBJ1-3; D is possibly TRBD1 (5 bases). This receptor was obtained from a male donor with IPEX syndrome. In DNA form, the CDR3 reads TGCGCCAGCAGCCAAAGAGGACACCTTTCTGGAAACACCATATATTTT. Translated, it gives CASSQRGHLSGNTIYF.